This TCR beta chain stems from a study of OX40 agonist ivuxolimab in advanced cancers. Whole-study findings and limits: The study observed clonal expansion of CD4+ and CD8+ blood T cells by week 6 at 0.1 to 3.0 mg/kg.

Germline V gene sequence: CDR1 WNHNN, CDR2 SYGVQD (reference sequence). V was pared by 7 bases and J by 0 bases, with 16 bases between. This CDR3 is 16 amino acids long. Blood samples were obtained at baseline, cycle 4 day 1, and cycle 7 day 1. Sequenced by immunoSEQ multiplex PCR; TCRdb stores in-frame clones only, minus some. The sample records about 85,000 clones, roughly 84% being singletons. With respect to this clone: As yet, its antigen is unknown.

The V call is TRBV10-1, the J call TRBJ1-5, with unresolved D. This material consisted of CD4+ or CD8+ T cells sorted from blood, taken in a trial of the OX40 agonist ivuxolimab. This receptor was identified in an adult with an advanced solid tumor such as melanoma, head and neck, liver or kidney cancer. The CDR3 nucleotides read TGCGCCAGCACATTGGGAATTCCGGGTAGCAATCAGCCCCAGCATTTT. It encodes CASTLGIPGSNQPQHF.